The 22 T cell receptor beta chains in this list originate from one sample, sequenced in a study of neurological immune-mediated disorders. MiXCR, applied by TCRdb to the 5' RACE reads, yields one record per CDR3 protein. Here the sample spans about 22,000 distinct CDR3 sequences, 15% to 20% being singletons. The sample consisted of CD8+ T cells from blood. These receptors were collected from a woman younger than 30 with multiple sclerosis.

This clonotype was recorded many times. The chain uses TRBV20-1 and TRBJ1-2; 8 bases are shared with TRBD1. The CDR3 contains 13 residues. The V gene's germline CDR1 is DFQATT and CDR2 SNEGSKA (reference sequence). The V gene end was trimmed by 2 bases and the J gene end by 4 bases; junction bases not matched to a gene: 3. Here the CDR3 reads CSARQGAGYGYTF. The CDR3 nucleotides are TGCAGTGCTAGACAGGGGGCCGGCTATGGCTACACCTTC.

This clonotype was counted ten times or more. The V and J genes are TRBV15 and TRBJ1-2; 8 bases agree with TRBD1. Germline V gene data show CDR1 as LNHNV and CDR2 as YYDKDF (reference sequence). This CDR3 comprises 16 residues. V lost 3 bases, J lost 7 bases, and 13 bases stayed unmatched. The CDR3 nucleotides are TGTGCCACCAGCAGGGAACCCAGGGGGCCAGTCTCTGGCTACACCTTC. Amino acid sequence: CATSREPRGPVSGYTF.

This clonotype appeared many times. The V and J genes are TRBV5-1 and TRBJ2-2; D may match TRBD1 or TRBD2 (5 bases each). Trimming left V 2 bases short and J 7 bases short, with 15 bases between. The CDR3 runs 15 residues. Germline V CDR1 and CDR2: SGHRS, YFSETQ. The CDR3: CASSFTPGTNGELFF. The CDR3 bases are TGCGCCAGCAGCTTCACTCCAGGGACGAACGGGGAGCTGTTTTTT.

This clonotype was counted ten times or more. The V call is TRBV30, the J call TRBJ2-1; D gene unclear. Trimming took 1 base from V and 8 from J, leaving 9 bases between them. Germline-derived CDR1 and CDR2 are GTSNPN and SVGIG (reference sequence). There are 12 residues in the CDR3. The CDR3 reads CAWSGGSYEQFF. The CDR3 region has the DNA TGTGCCTGGAGTGGAGGTAGCTATGAGCAGTTCTTC.

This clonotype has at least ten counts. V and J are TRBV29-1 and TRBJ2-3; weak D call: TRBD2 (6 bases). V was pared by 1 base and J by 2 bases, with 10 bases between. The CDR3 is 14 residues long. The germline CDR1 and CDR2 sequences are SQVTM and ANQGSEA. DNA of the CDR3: TGCAGCGTTGAAGGGGACTTTTACACAGATACGCAGTATTTT. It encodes CSVEGDFYTDTQYF.

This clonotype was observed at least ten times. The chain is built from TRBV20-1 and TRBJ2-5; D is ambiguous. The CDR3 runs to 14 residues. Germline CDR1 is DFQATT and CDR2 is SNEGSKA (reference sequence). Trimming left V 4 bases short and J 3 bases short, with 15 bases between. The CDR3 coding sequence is TGCAGTGCTATGGATGAGCTGTTAAAAGAGACCCAGTACTTC. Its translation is CSAMDELLKETQYF.

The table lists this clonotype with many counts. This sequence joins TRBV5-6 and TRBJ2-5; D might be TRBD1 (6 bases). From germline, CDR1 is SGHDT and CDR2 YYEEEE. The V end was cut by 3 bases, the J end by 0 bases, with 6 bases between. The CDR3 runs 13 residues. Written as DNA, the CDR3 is TGTGCCAGCAGCTACAGGGACCAAGAGACCCAGTACTTC. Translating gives CASSYRDQETQYF.

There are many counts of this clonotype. CDR3 nucleotides: TGTGCCAGCAGCTCCGGGCAGTCCTACGAGCAGTACGTC. It yields the protein CASSSGQSYEQYV. The chain combines TRBV5-5 with TRBJ2-7; D ambiguous. Germline assignment: CDR1 SGHKS and CDR2 YYEKEE (reference sequence). The CDR3 spans 13 residues. Trimming stripped 3 bases from V and 1 base from J, with 8 bases between.

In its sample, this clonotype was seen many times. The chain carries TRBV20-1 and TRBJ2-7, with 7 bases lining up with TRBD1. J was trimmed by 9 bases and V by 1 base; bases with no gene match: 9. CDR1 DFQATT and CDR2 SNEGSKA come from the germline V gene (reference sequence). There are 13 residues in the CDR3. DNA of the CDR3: TGCAGTGCTAGAGCGGAGACAGGGAGAATGCAGTACTTC. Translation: CSARAETGRMQYF.

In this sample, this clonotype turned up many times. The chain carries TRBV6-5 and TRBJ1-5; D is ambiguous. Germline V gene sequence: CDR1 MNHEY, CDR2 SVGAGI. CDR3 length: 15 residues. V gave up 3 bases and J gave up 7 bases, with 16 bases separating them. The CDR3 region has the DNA TGTGCCAGCAGTTATGCCCTGGGCCCCTCCCAGCCCCAGCATTTT. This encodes CASSYALGPSQPQHF.

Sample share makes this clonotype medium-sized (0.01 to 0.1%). The CDR3 DNA sequence: TGTGCCATCGGCGGAAATGAGCAGTTCTTC. Its translation: CAIGGNEQFF. The chain combines TRBV10-3 with TRBJ2-1, with D uncertain. This CDR3 region has 10 residues. CDR1 and CDR2 (germline): ENHRY, SYGVKD. Trimming removed 8 bases at V and 7 bases at J, with 6 bases between.

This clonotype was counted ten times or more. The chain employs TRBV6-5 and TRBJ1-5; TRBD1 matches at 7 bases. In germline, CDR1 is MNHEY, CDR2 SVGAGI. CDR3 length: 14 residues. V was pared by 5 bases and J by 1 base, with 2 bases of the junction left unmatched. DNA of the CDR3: TGTGCCAGCAGTCCGACAGGGAGCAATCAGCCCCAGCATTTT. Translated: CASSPTGSNQPQHF.

The CDR3 loop reads CASSPGTGVEQYF. Here the CDR3 DNA reads TGCGCCAGCAGCCCCGGGACAGGGGTAGAGCAGTACTTC. The rearrangement uses TRBV5-1 and TRBJ2-7, with TRBD1 matching over 10 bases. The germline CDR1 and CDR2 sequences are SGHRS and YFSETQ. The CDR3 length is 13 residues. Trimming took 4 bases from V and 7 from J; bases not matched to a gene: 5.

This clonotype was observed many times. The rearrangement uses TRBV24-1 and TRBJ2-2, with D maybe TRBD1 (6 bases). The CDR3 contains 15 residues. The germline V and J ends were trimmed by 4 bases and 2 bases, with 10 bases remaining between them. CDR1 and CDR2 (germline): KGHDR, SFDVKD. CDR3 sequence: CATSDRDINTGELFF. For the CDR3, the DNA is TGTGCCACCAGTGACCGGGACATAAACACCGGGGAGCTGTTTTTT.

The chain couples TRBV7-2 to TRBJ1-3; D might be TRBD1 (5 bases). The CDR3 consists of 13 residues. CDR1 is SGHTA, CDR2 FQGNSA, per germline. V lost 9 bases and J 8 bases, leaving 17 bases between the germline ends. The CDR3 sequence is CASEKSGGDTIYF. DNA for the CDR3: TGTGCCAGTGAAAAATCCGGGGGAGACACCATATATTTT.

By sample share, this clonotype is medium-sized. The CDR3 nucleotides read TGTGCCAGCAGTTTATTCGCCCAGGGACGGGCTAATGAAAAACTGTTTTTT. It codes for CASSLFAQGRANEKLFF. The chain has TRBV27 and TRBJ1-4; possible D gene TRBD1, 5 bases. CDR1 and CDR2 (germline): MNHEY, SMNVEV (reference sequence). The CDR3 sequence is 17 residues long. Trimming pared 1 base from V and 3 bases from J, leaving 15 bases between.

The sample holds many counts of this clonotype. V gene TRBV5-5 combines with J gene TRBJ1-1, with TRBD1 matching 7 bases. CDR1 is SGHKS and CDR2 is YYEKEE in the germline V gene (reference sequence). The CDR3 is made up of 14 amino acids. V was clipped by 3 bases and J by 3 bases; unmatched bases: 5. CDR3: CASSSRQGYTEAFF. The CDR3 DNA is TGTGCCAGCAGCTCAAGACAGGGATACACTGAAGCTTTCTTT.

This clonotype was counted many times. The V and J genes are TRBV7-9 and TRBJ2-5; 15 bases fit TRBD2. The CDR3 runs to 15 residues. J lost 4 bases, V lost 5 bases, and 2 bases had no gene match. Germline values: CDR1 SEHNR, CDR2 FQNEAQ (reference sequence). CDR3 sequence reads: CASSLGLAGGETQYF. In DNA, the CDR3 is TGTGCCAGCAGCCTGGGACTAGCGGGAGGAGAGACCCAGTACTTC.

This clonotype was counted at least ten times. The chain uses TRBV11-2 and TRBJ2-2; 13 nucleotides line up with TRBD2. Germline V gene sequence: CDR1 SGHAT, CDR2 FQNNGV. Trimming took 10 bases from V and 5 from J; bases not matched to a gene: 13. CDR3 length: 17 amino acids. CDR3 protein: CATGHGTSGIKTGELFF. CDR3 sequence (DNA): TGTGCCACCGGCCACGGGACTAGCGGGATTAAGACCGGGGAGCTGTTTTTT.

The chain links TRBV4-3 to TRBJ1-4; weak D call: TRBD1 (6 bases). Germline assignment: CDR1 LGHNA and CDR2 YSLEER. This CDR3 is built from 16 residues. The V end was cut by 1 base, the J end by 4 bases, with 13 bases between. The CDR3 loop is CASSQATGRYNEKLFF. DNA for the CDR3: TGCGCCAGCAGCCAAGCTACAGGGCGATATAATGAAAAACTGTTTTTT.

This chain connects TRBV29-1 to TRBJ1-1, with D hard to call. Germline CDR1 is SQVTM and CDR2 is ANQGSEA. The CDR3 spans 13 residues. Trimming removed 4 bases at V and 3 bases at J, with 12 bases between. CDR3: CSVGAARDTEAFF. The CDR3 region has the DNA TGCAGCGTTGGTGCGGCTCGGGACACTGAAGCTTTCTTT.

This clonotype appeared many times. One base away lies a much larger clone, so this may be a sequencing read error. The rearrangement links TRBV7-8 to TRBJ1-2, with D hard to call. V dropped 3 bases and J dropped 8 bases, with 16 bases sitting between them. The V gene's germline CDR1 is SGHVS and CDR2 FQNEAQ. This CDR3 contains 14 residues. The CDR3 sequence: CASSFGIGPGGYTF. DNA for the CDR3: TGTGCCAGCAGCTTTGGGATTGGTCCCGGAGGCTACACCTTC.